These 20 T cell receptor beta chains share one sample of origin, sequenced in a study of blood T cell repertoires in COVID-19. The method was immunoSEQ multiplex PCR; TCRdb's version includes in-frame clones alone and lacks a portion of them. The sample includes about 320,000 clones, approximately 85% of them seen just once. Sequenced input: peripheral blood. All receptors derive from a human donor in a cohort sampled during active COVID-19.

The chain links TRBV5-1 to TRBJ1-5; D is ambiguous. Trimming cost V 0 bases and J 4 bases, with 11 bases left between them. The CDR3 is made up of 15 amino acids. The germline V gene has CDR1 SGHRS and CDR2 YFSETQ. CDR3 residues: CASSLAGLANQPQHF. CDR3 bases: TGCGCCAGCAGCTTGGCTGGGTTAGCAAATCAGCCCCAGCATTTT.

CDR3 sequence: CASSHDRLYGNTIYF. The CDR3 region has the DNA TGTGCCAGCAGCCATGACAGATTGTACGGAAACACCATATATTTT. The rearrangement joins TRBV7-9 to TRBJ1-3; D may be TRBD1 (5 bases). This CDR3 has 15 residues. The germline CDR1 and CDR2 sequences are SEHNR and FQNEAQ (reference sequence). The V gene lost 5 bases and the J gene lost 4 bases, with 15 bases spanning the gap. Full variable domain (remainder filled in from reference TRBV7-9 and TRBJ1-3): DTGVSQNPRHKITKRGQNVTFRCDPISEHNRLYWYRQTLGQGPEFLTYFQNEAQLEKSRLLSDRFSAERPKGSFSTLEIQRTEQGDSAMYLCASSHDRLYGNTIYFGEGSWLTVV.

This chain connects TRBV27 to TRBJ2-5; D is unresolved. There are 14 residues in the CDR3. V shed 7 bases and J shed 5 bases, with 17 bases lying between them. CDR1 and CDR2 (germline): MNHEY, SMNVEV (reference sequence). CDR3 loop: CASKEVERRETQYF. In DNA form, the CDR3 reads TGTGCCAGCAAAGAGGTGGAGAGGCGGGAGACCCAGTACTTC.

The chain carries TRBV5-1 and TRBJ2-2, with 9 bases fitting TRBD1. The CDR3 sequence is 14 residues long. The junction had 3 bases not matched to a gene; V was cut back by 2 bases and J by 7 bases. The germline CDR1 and CDR2 sequences are SGHRS and YFSETQ. The CDR3 coding sequence is TGCGCCAGCAGCTTACAGGGGGCCGACGGGGAGCTGTTTTTT. Translating gives CASSLQGADGELFF.

This chain's CDR3 is CASGLEGLNSPLHF. As DNA, the CDR3 is TGTGCTAGTGGTTTGGAGGGACTTAATTCACCCCTCCACTTT. This chain connects TRBV12-5 to TRBJ1-6, with D tentatively TRBD1 (5 bases). The V end lost 1 base, the J end lost 6 bases, and 7 bases lay between the germline ends. Germline-derived CDR1 and CDR2 are LGHNT and FRNRAP. CDR3 length: 14 residues.

The J gene is TRBJ2-1, the V gene TRBV27, with 8 bases that match TRBD2. Trimming took 3 bases from V and 6 from J; bases not matched to a gene: 7. The length of the CDR3 is 15 residues. The germline V gene encodes CDR1 MNHEY and CDR2 SMNVEV (reference sequence). The CDR3 nucleotides read TGTGCCAGCAGTTTGGCGGGGGCGGGGGGCAATGAGCAGTTCTTC. Translated, it gives CASSLAGAGGNEQFF.

The V call is TRBV2, the J call TRBJ1-1, with 7 bases aligning to TRBD1. With 7 bases clipped from V and 6 bases from J, the junction kept 8 bases outside the gene matches. Germline CDR1 reads SNHLY; CDR2 reads FYNNEI. There are 13 residues in the CDR3. The CDR3 here is CASKGGGVAEAFF. The CDR3 DNA reads as TGTGCCAGCAAAGGAGGGGGCGTCGCTGAAGCTTTCTTT. Filled out from reference TRBV2 and TRBJ1-1, the complete variable domain reads EPEVTQTPSHQVTQMGQEVILRCVPISNHLYFYWYRQILGQKVEFLVSFYNNEISEKSEIFDDQFSVERPDGSNFTLKIRSTKLEDSAMYFCASKGGGVAEAFFGQGTRLTVV.

The chain couples TRBV5-8 to TRBJ2-7; D is unclear. CDR1 is SGHTS, CDR2 YDEGEE, per germline. V lost 6 bases and J 3 bases, leaving 7 bases between the germline ends. The CDR3 extends over 11 amino acids. The CDR3 spells CASILYYEQYF. The DNA for the CDR3 is TGTGCCAGCATCCTATACTACGAGCAGTACTTC.

This clone was seen only once. This chain uses TRBV3-1 (or the pseudogene TRBV3-2) with TRBJ2-6; the match to TRBD1 covers 9 bases. The junction had 2 bases not matched to a gene; V was cut back by 0 bases and J by 2 bases. CDR1 and CDR2 from the germline V gene are LGHDT and YNNKEL (reference sequence). This CDR3 contains 17 residues. CDR3 DNA sequence: TGTGCCAGCAGCCAAGATAGGACAGGGGCTGGGGCCAACGTCCTGACTTTC. Protein: CASSQDRTGAGANVLTF.

J is TRBJ2-7 and V is TRBV21-1; the DNA was not compared with TRBD1, the D call given in the table. TRBV21-1 is a listed pseudogene. The CDR3 totals 17 residues. In nucleotides, the CDR3 is TGTGCCAGCAGCAAAGGGGTCCAGACAGGGGGGCGCTACGAGCAGTACTTC. Protein product: CASSKGVQTGGRYEQYF.

CDR3 region: CASNRAQGSTDTQYF. In nucleotides, the CDR3 is TGTGCCAGTAATAGAGCCCAGGGGAGCACAGATACGCAGTATTTT. V gene TRBV19 combines with J gene TRBJ2-3, with D possibly being TRBD1 (6 bases). The CDR3 sequence is 15 residues long. Between the trimmed V and J ends, which lost 7 bases and 0 bases, there was a span of 14 bases. Germline CDR1 reads LNHDA; CDR2 reads SQIVND (reference sequence). The full variable domain, with the rest looked up from reference TRBV19 and TRBJ2-3, is DGGITQSPKYLFRKEGQNVTLSCEQNLNHDAMYWYRQDPGQGLRLIYYSQIVNDFQKGDIAEGYSVSREKKESFPLTVTSAQKNPTAFYLCASNRAQGSTDTQYFGPGTRLTVL.

The V gene is TRBV5-1, the J gene TRBJ1-2, with a weak D call TRBD1 (6 bases). V was trimmed by 4 bases and J by 0 bases, leaving 10 bases between them. CDR3 length: 14 residues. Germline V gene lookup returns CDR1 SGHRS and CDR2 YFSETQ. CDR3 DNA: TGCGCCAGCAGCCGGGACACCTCTAACTATGGCTACACCTTC. Translating gives CASSRDTSNYGYTF.

The chain links TRBV10-2 to TRBJ2-5; no firm D call. The CDR3 length is 12 residues. With 0 bases removed from V and 4 bases from J, the gap between germline ends came to 3 bases. CDR1 is WSHSY and CDR2 is SAAADI in the germline V gene. The CDR3 nucleotides are TGCGCCAGCAGTGAGTCGAGAGAGACCCAGTACTTC. It encodes CASSESRETQYF.

J is TRBJ2-2 and V is TRBV9, with D possibly TRBD2 on 6 matching bases. Trimming removed 4 bases from V and 0 bases from J, with 10 bases in between. CDR1 is SGDLS, CDR2 YYNGEE, per germline. The CDR3 contains 15 residues. For the CDR3, the DNA is TGTGCCAGCAGCCCCGGGGGATCGAACACCGGGGAGCTGTTTTTT. Its protein product is CASSPGGSNTGELFF.

The sample holds one count of this clone. The rearrangement joins TRBV12-3 or TRBV12-4 to TRBJ1-1; perhaps TRBD1 as D (5 bases). The CDR3 loop spans 12 amino acids. V was trimmed by 6 bases and J by 8 bases, leaving 13 bases between them. CDR3 DNA: TGTGCCAGCAGCGTGGGGGACTTAGAAGCTTTCTTT. This sequence encodes CASSVGDLEAFF.

This clone was picked up a small number of times. This rearrangement joins TRBV6-6 to TRBJ2-7, with 7 positions matching TRBD2. Germline-derived CDR1 and CDR2 are MNHNY and SVGAGI (reference sequence). The CDR3 spans 12 residues. V shed 4 bases and J 5 bases; nucleotides not matched to a gene: 2. The CDR3 DNA follows: TGTGCCAGCAGTTGGGGGAGGGACGAGCAGTACTTC. It is translated as CASSWGRDEQYF.

The chain combines TRBV29-1 with TRBJ2-1; D is uncertain. CDR3 length: 14 residues. Germline lookup yields CDR1 SQVTM and CDR2 ANQGSEA. V lost 3 bases and J lost 0, with 9 bases in between. The CDR3 DNA is TGCAGCGTTGAGACACCGAGCTCCTACAATGAGCAGTTCTTC. Translation gives CSVETPSSYNEQFF.

This rearrangement joins TRBV11-2 to TRBJ2-7, with D possibly being TRBD2 (6 bases). Germline CDR1 and CDR2: SGHAT and FQNNGV. The V end lost 1 base, the J end lost 2 bases, and 15 bases lay between the germline ends. The CDR3 is 16 amino acids. CDR3: CASSLGGRTQTYEQYF. The CDR3 DNA is TGTGCCAGCAGCTTAGGAGGGAGGACCCAAACCTACGAGCAGTACTTC.

The J gene is TRBJ1-1, the V gene TRBV19, with D unclear. The CDR3 loop spans 14 amino acids. From germline, CDR1 is LNHDA and CDR2 SQIVND (reference sequence). Trimming took 10 bases from V and 1 from J, leaving 16 bases between them. CDR3 in amino acids: CATQRGGTNTEAFF. The DNA of the CDR3 is TGTGCCACCCAAAGAGGAGGTACGAACACTGAAGCTTTCTTT.

This clone has only a few counts. This rearrangement joins TRBV23-1 to TRBJ1-2, with D perhaps matching TRBD1 (5 bases). TRBV23-1 is flagged as an ORF with uncertain function. Trimming removed 5 bases from V and 1 base from J, with 11 bases in between. The CDR3 totals 14 residues. The CDR3 is CASSEAGLNYGYTF. CDR3 sequence (DNA): TGCGCCAGCAGTGAAGCAGGGCTTAACTATGGCTACACCTTC.